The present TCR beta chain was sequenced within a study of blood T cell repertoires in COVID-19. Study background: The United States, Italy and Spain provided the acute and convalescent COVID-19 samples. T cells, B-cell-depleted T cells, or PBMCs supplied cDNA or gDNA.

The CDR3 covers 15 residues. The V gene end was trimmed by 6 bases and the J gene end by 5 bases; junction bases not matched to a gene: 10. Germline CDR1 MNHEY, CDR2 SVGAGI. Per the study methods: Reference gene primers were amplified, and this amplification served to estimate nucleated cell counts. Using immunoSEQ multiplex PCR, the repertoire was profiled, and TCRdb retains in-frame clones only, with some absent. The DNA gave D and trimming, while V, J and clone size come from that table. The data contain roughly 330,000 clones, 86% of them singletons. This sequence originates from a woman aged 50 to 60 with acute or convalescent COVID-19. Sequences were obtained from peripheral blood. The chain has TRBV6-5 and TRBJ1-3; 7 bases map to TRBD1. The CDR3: CASRSPGQLRNTIYF. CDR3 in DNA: TGTGCCAGCAGATCCCCGGGACAGCTGAGAAACACCATATATTTT.